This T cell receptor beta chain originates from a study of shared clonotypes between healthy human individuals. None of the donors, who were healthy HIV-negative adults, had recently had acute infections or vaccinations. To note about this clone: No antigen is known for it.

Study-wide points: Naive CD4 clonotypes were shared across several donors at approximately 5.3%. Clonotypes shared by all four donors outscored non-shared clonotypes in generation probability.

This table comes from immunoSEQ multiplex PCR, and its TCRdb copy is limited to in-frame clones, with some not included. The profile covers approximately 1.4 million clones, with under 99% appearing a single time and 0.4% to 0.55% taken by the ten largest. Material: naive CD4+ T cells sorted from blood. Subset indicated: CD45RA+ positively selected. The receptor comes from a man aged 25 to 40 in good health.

The CDR3 is CASSFGRPDTDTQYF. The CDR3 nucleotides are TGCGCCAGCAGCTTCGGGAGGCCCGACACAGATACGCAGTATTTT. The J gene is TRBJ2-3, the V gene TRBV5-1; TRBD2 agrees at 7 bases. V gave up 2 bases and J gave up 2 bases; unmatched junction bases: 5. This CDR3 is 15 amino acids long. The germline CDR1 and CDR2 sequences are SGHRS and YFSETQ.